This T cell receptor beta chain is from a study of T cells in Graves' hyperthyroidism and ophthalmopathy. The CDR3 loop spans 15 amino acids. Looked up from germline, CDR1 is SNHLY and CDR2 is FYNNEI. The ends were cut back, 7 bases at V and 5 bases at J, with 20 bases in the middle. General study results and limits: The model made its ophthalmopathy prediction, and onset followed a median approximately six months later.

Patients were aged 18 to 65, had disease duration under 2 months, and had newly diagnosed hyperthyroidism. The source material, RNA transcripts, was used to amplify TCR beta CDR3 regions. During a first-round RT-PCR of the TCR CDR3, the HTBI primer set was used. TCRdb re-derived calls from the multiplex PCR reads in MiXCR, one entry per CDR3 protein. The data hold roughly 840,000 distinct CDR3 sequences, with about 38% observed a single time. There are a few counts of this clonotype. Its antigen is not known. The gene calls are TRBV2 and TRBJ2-5, with a possible D match to TRBD2 (6 bases). The sequenced sample consisted of blood. This sequence was found in a man younger than 35 with Graves' hyperthyroidism. The CDR3 sequence is CASTESGQEGETQYF. Here the CDR3 DNA reads TGTGCCAGCACCGAAAGTGGCCAGGAGGGGGAGACCCAGTACTTC. The variable domain in full, with the rest retrieved from reference TRBV2 and TRBJ2-5, is EPEVTQTPSHQVTQMGQEVILRCVPISNHLYFYWYRQILGQKVEFLVSFYNNEISEKSEIFDDQFSVERPDGSNFTLKIRSTKLEDSAMYFCASTESGQEGETQYFGPGTRLLVL.